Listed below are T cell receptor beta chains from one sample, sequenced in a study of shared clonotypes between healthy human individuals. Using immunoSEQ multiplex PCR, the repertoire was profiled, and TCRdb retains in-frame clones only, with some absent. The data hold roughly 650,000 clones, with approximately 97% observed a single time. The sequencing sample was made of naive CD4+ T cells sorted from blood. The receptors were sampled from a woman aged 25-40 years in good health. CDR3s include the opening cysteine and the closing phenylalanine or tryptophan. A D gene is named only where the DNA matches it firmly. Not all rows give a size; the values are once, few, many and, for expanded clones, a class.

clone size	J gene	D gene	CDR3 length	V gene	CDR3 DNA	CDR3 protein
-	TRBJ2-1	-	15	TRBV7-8	TGTGCCAGCAGCTTAGGTACGGGAGTTTACAATGAGCAGTTCTTC	CASSLGTGVYNEQFF
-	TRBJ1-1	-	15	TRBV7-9	TGTGCCAGCAGCTTAAGGGGCAACGTGAACACTGAAGCTTTCTTT	CASSLRGNVNTEAFF
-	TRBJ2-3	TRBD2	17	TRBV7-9	TGTGCCAGCAGCTTACCGGGACTAGCGGGAGGTGTAGATACGCAGTATTTT	CASSLPGLAGGVDTQYF
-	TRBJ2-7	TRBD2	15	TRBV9	TGTGCCAGCAGCGCGGTATTAGCGGGAGCGTACGAGCAGTACTTC	CASSAVLAGAYEQYF
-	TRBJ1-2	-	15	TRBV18	TGTGCCAGCTCACCAGAGACAGGAGATTACTATGGCTACACCTTC	CASSPETGDYYGYTF
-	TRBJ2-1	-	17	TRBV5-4	TGTGCCAGCGGGACACCCAGGACTTCGCAGGCCATCAATGAGCAGTTCTTC	CASGTPRTSQAINEQFF
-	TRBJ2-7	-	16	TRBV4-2	TGTGCCAGCAGCCAATACGACAGCCCGAGCTCCTACGAGCAGTACTTC	CASSQYDSPSSYEQYF
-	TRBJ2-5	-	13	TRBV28	TGTGCCAGCAGCCAACAGGGTATAGAGACCCAGTACTTC	CASSQQGIETQYF
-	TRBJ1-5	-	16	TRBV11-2	TGTGCCAGCAGCTTAGGAGCTCTGCGGGGGTATCAGCCCCAGCATTTT	CASSLGALRGYQPQHF
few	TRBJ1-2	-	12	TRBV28	TGTGCCAGCAGTTTAGGGAGCTATGGCTACACCTTC	CASSLGSYGYTF
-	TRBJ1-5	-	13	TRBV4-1	TGCGCCAGCAGCCAAGATTGGATTCAGCCCCAGCATTTT	CASSQDWIQPQHF
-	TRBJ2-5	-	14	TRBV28	TGTGCCAGCAGAACACCCCTCCGGACTGAGACCCAGTACTTC	CASRTPLRTETQYF
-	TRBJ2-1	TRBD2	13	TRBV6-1	TGTGCCAGCAGCGAGACTAGCGGGAGAAGGCAGTTCTTC	CASSETSGRRQFF
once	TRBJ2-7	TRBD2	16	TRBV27	TGTGCCAGCAGTTTATTGGGGACTAGCGGGAGTGGAGAGCAGTACTTC	CASSLLGTSGSGEQYF
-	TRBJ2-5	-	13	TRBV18	TGTGCCAGCTCGCCGGGGGACTTGGAGACCCAGTACTTC	CASSPGDLETQYF
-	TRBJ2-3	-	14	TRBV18	TGTGCCAGCTCACCATGGGGGGAGAAAGATACGCAGTATTTT	CASSPWGEKDTQYF
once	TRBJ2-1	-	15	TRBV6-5	TGTGCCAGCAGTTACTCGACGGGACGGGCCCATGAGCAGTTCTTC	CASSYSTGRAHEQFF
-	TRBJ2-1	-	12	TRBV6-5	TGTGCCAGCAGTTACCATAGCGGTGAGCAGTTCTTC	CASSYHSGEQFF
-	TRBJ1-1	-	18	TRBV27	TGTGCCAGCAGTTTACGCACCTTCACGCCGGGACTAAACACTGAAGCTTTCTTT	CASSLRTFTPGLNTEAFF
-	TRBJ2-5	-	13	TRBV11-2	TGTGCCAGCAGCTGGGCAGGGAGGGAGACCCAGTACTTC	CASSWAGRETQYF
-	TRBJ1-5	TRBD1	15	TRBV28	TGTGCCAGCAGGGGGACAGGGTATAGCAATCAGCCCCAGCATTTT	CASRGTGYSNQPQHF
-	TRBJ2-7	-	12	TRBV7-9	TGTGCCTGCCGCGACACCGCCTACGAGCAGTACTTC	CACRDTAYEQYF
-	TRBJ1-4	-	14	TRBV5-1	TGCGCCAGCAGCTTGTGGCCGTCTAATGAAAAACTGTTTTTT	CASSLWPSNEKLFF
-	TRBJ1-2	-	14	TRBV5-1	TGCGCCAGCAGCCCCCAAGGCGGTCATACGCTCTACACCTTC	CASSPQGGHTLYTF
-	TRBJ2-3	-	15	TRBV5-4	TGTGCCAGCAGCCTAGGACCTTCGTTTGTGGATACGCAGTATTTT	CASSLGPSFVDTQYF
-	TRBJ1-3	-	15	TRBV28	TGTGCCAGCAGTTTACGGGGCTCAGCCGGAAACACCATATATTTT	CASSLRGSAGNTIYF
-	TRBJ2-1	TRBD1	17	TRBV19	TGTGCCAGTAGTACCAGGGGGTTCCACCTCGCTTTGGGTGAGCAGTTCTTC	CASSTRGFHLALGEQFF
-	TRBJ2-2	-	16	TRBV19	TGTGCCAGTAGTATAATGGGTCAGGGCATCACCGGGGAGCTGTTTTTT	CASSIMGQGITGELFF
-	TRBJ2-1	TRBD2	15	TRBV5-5	TGTGCCAGCAGCGAAGTAGCGGGAGGGTACAATGAGCAGTTCTTC	CASSEVAGGYNEQFF
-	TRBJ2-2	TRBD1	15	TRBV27	TGTGCCAGCGGGTGGACAGGACGGAACACCGGGGAGCTGTTTTTT	CASGWTGRNTGELFF
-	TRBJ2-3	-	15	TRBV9	TGTGCCAGCAGCGAGGGTGGGACTAGCACAGATACGCAGTATTTT	CASSEGGTSTDTQYF
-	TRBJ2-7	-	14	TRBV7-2	TGTGCCAGCAGCTTAAGGCCAGATTCCTACGAGCAGTACTTC	CASSLRPDSYEQYF
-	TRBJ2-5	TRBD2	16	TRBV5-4	TGTGCCAGCAGCCCCTGGGGTAGCGGGAGTCTAAAGACCCAGTACTTC	CASSPWGSGSLKTQYF
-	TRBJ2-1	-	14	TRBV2	TGTGCCAGCAGCGAAGAGAGGACCTACAATGAGCAGTTCTTC	CASSEERTYNEQFF
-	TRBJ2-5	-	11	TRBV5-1	TGCGCCAGCAGCTTGAGCGAGACCCAGTACTTC	CASSLSETQYF
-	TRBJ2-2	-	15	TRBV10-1	TGCGCCAGCAGTGAGGGGACGGGGAACACCGGGGAGCTGTTTTTT	CASSEGTGNTGELFF
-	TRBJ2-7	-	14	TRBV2	TGTGCCAGCAGCGCACTCAAGGGAACCAACGAGCAGTACTTC	CASSALKGTNEQYF
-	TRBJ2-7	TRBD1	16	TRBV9	TGTGCCAGCAGCGTAGCAGGGGGAATGAGCTCCTACGAGCAGTACTTC	CASSVAGGMSSYEQYF
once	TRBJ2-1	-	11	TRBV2	TGTGCCAGCAGGGGGCGTGGTGAGCAGTTCTTC	CASRGRGEQFF
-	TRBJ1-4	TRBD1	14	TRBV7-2	TGTGCCAGCAGCATCGGACAGGGGTGGGAAAAACTGTTTTTT	CASSIGQGWEKLFF
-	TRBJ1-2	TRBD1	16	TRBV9	TGTGCCAGCAGCGGCAGATTCAACAGGGGGCAGTATGGCTACACCTTC	CASSGRFNRGQYGYTF
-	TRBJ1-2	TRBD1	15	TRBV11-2	TGTGCCAGCAGCTTAGATCGGGACAGGGGCGATGGCTACACCTTC	CASSLDRDRGDGYTF
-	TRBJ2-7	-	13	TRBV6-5	TGTGCCAGCAGTTACCTTGCGATCGGCGAGCAGTACTTC	CASSYLAIGEQYF
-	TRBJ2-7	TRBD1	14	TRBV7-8	TGTGCCAGCAGCTCCACCGGGACAGGGGCAGAGCAGTACTTC	CASSSTGTGAEQYF
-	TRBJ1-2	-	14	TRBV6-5	TGTGCCAGCAGTTACTCGTCCGGGCTTGGTGGCTACACCTTC	CASSYSSGLGGYTF
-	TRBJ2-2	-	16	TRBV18	TGTGCCAGCTCACCACCGGGTCAGGGTGAAACCGGGGAGCTGTTTTTT	CASSPPGQGETGELFF
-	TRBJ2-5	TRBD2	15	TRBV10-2	TGCGCCAGCAGTTTAGCGGGAGGGGGTAAAGAGACCCAGTACTTC	CASSLAGGGKETQYF
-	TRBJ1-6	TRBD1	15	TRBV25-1	TGTGCCAGCAGTATACAGGGGGCTGGAAATTCACCCCTCCACTTT	CASSIQGAGNSPLHF
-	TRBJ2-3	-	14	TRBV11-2	TGTGCCAGCCAGTCAGATTATCTCACAGATACGCAGTATTTT	CASQSDYLTDTQYF
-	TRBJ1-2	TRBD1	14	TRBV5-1	TGCGCCAGCAGCTCGACAGGGGGCGACTATGGCTACACCTTC	CASSSTGGDYGYTF
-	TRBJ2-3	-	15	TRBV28	TGTGCCAGCAGTTTTTCGACCGGGCGGACAGATACGCAGTATTTT	CASSFSTGRTDTQYF
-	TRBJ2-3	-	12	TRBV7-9	TGTGCCAGCAATGCGGCCACAGATACGCAGTATTTT	CASNAATDTQYF
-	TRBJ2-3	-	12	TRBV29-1	TGCAGCGCAATGGACGCCTCCGATACGCAGTATTTT	CSAMDASDTQYF
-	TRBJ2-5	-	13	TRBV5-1	TGCGCCAGCAGCGGGAAACCCCAAGAGACCCAGTACTTC	CASSGKPQETQYF
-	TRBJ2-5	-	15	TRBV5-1	TGCGCCAGCAGCTTGGCCCCGGCTAGCCAAGAGACCCAGTACTTC	CASSLAPASQETQYF
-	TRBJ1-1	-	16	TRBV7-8	TGTGCCAGCAGCCCTTCCCGGACGGGGATGAACACTGAAGCTTTCTTT	CASSPSRTGMNTEAFF
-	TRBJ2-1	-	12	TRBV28	TGTGCCAGCACTCTAGGTTACAATGAGCAGTTCTTC	CASTLGYNEQFF
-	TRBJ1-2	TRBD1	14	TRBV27	TGTGCCAGCAGTTCCCGGACAGGGACGGGTGGCTACACCTTC	CASSSRTGTGGYTF